The text below deals with one T cell receptor beta chain. Its antigen is not known. The sample is drawn from a study of Tregs in tolerant kidney transplant recipients. Findings and caveats of the study: Biological reproducibility was not directly addressed, but technical replication error appeared minimal.

Germline values: CDR1 KGHSH, CDR2 LQKENI. CDR3 size: 12 residues. Trimming stripped 2 bases from V and 1 base from J, with 1 base between. CD4+CD25+CD127- Tregs, CD4+CD25- non-Tregs, CD4 and CD8 cells were sorted. Sequencing was performed with immunoSEQ multiplex PCR; in TCRdb, only in-frame clones are kept and a portion is missing. The sample shows 40,000 to 50,000 clones, about 90% of them seen only once. The clonotype was recovered from a human donor in good health. The sequenced sample consisted of Tregs from blood. The chain uses TRBV18 and TRBJ2-3; D not certain. The CDR3 loop is CASSPGTDTQYF. The CDR3 DNA reads TGTGCCAGCTCACCAGGCACAGATACGCAGTATTTT. Full variable domain (rest looked up from reference TRBV18 and TRBJ2-3): NAGVMQNPRHLVRRRGQEARLRCSPMKGHSHVYWYRQLPEEGLKFMVYLQKENIIDESGMPKERFSAEFPKEGPSILRIQQVVRGDSAAYFCASSPGTDTQYFGPGTRLTVL.